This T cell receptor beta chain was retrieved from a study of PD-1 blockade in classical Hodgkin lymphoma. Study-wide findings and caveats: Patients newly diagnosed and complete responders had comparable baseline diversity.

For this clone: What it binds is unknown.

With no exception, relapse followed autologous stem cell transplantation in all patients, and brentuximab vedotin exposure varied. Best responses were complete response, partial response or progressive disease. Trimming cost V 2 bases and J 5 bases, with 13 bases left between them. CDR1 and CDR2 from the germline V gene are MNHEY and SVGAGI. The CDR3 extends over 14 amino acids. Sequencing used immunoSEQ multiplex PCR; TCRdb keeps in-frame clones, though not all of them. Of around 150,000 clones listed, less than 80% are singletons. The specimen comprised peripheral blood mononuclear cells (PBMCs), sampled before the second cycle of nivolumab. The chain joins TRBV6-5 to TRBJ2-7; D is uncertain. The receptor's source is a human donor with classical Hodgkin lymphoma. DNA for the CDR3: TGTGCCAGCAGTTACGCTCGCTTCGATAACGAGCAGTACTTC. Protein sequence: CASSYARFDNEQYF.